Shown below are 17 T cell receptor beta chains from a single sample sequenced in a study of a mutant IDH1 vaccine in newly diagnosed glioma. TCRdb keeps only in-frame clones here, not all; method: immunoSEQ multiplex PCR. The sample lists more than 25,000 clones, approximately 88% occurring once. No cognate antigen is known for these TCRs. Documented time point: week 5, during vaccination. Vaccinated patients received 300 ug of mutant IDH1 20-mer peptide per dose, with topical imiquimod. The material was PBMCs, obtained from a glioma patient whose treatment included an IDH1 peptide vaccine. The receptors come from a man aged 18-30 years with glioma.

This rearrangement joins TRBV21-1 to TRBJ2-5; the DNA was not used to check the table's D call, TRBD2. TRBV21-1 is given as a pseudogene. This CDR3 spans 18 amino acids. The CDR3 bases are TGTGCCAGCAGCAAAGAAGGACTAGTATTTGGAATTATGGAGACCCAGTACTTC. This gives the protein CASSKEGLVFGIMETQYF.

The CDR3 DNA follows: TGTGCCAGCAGTATCCCGGGACTGCCTGAGGAGCTGTTTTTT. It yields the protein CASSIPGLPEELFF. The rearrangement links TRBV28 to TRBJ2-2; D might be TRBD2 (6 bases). Per germline, CDR1 MDHEN and CDR2 SYDVKM. V lost 5 bases and J 10 bases, leaving 17 bases between the germline ends. CDR3 length: 14 amino acids.

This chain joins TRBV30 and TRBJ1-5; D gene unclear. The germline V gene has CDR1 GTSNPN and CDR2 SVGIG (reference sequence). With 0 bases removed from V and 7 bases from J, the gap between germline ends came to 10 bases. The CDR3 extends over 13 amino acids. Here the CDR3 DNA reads TGTGCCTGGAGTGTAGAAGGAGTCCAGCCCCAGCATTTT. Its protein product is CAWSVEGVQPQHF.

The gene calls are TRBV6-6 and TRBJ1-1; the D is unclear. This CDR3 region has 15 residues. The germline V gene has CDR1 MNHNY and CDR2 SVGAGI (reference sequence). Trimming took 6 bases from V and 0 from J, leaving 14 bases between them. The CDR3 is CASSLPEAMNTEAFF. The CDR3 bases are TGTGCCAGCAGCCTACCTGAAGCGATGAACACTGAAGCTTTCTTT.

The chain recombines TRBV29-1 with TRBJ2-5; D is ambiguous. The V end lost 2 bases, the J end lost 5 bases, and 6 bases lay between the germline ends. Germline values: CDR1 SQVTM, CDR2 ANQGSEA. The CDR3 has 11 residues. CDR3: CSVEQWETQYF. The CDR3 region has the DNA TGCAGCGTTGAACAGTGGGAGACCCAGTACTTC.

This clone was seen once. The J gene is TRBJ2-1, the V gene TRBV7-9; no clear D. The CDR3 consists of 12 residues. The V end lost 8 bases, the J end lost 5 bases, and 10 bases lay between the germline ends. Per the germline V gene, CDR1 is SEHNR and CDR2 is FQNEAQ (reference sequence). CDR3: CASSARDNEQFF. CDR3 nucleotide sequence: TGTGCCAGCTCGGCAAGGGACAATGAGCAGTTCTTC. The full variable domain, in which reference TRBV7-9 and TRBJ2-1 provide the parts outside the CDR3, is DTGVSQNPRHKITKRGQNVTFRCDPISEHNRLYWYRQTLGQGPEFLTYFQNEAQLEKSRLLSDRFSAERPKGSFSTLEIQRTEQGDSAMYLCASSARDNEQFFGPGTRLTVL.

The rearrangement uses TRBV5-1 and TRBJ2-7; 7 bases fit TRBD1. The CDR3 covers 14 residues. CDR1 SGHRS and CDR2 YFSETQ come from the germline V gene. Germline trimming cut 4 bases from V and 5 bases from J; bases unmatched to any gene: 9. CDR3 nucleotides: TGCGCCAGCAGCCTGGGACAGCTTGAGGACGAGCAGTACTTC. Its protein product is CASSLGQLEDEQYF.

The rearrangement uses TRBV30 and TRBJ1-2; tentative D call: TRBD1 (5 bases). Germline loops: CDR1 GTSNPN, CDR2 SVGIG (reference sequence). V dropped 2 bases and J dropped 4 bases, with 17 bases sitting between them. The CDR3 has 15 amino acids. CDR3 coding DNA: TGTGCCTGGAGTCTCGCAGGGCCGTATCTCTATGGCTACACCTTC. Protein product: CAWSLAGPYLYGYTF. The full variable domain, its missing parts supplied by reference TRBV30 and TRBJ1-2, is SQTIHQWPATLVQPVGSPLSLECTVEGTSNPNLYWYRQAAGRGLQLLFYSVGIGQISSEVPQNLSASRPQDRQFILSSKKLLLSDSGFYLCAWSLAGPYLYGYTFGSGTRLTVV.

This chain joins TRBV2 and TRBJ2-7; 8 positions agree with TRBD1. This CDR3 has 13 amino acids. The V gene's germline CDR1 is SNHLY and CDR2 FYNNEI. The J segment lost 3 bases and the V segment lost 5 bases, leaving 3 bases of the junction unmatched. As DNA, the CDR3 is TGTGCCAGCAGTCGACAGGGGTACTACGAGCAGTACTTC. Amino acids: CASSRQGYYEQYF.

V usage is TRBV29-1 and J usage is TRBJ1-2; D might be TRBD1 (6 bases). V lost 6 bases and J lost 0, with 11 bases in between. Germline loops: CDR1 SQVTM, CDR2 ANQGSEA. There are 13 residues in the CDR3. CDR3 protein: CSVRGATNYGYTF. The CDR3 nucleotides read TGCAGCGTACGGGGGGCAACTAACTATGGCTACACCTTC.

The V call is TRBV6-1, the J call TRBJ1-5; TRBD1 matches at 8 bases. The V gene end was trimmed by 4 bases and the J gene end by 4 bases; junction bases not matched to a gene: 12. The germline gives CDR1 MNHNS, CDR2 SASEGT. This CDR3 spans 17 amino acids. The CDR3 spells CASSGEQGAGFNQPQHF. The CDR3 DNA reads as TGTGCCAGCAGTGGGGAGCAGGGGGCGGGGTTTAATCAGCCCCAGCATTTT.

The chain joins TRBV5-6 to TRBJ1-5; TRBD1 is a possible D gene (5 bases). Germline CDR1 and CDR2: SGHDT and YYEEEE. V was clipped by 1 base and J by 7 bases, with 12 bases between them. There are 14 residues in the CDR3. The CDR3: CASSLRGAGQPQHF. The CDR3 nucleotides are TGTGCCAGCAGCTTGAGAGGGGCTGGACAGCCCCAGCATTTT.

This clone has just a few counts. The CDR3 protein is CASSESAAYGYTF. The CDR3 DNA sequence: TGTGCCAGCAGTGAATCGGCAGCTTATGGCTACACCTTC. The chain joins TRBV25-1 to TRBJ1-2; no definite D call. The V end lost 1 base, the J end lost 5 bases, and 8 bases lay between the germline ends. This CDR3 has 13 amino acids. Germline V gives CDR1 MGHDK, CDR2 SYGVNS.

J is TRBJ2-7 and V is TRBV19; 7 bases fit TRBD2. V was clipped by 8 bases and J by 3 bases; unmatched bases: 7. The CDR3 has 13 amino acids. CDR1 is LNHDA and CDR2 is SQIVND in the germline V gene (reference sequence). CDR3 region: CASRDPGGYEQYF. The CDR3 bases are TGTGCCAGTCGGGACCCGGGGGGCTACGAGCAGTACTTC.

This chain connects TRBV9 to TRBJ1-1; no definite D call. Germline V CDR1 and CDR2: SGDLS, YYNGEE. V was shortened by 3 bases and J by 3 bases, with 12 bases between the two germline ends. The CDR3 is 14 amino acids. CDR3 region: CASSDGTGDTEAFF. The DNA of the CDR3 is TGTGCCAGCAGCGATGGCACCGGGGACACTGAAGCTTTCTTT.

This chain's CDR3 is CASRPQGNTQYF. The CDR3 DNA follows: TGTGCCAGCAGGCCTCAGGGGAATACGCAGTATTTT. The V gene is TRBV2, the J gene TRBJ2-3; TRBD1 is a possible D gene (6 bases). Trimming left V 6 bases short and J 7 bases short, with 11 bases between. The CDR3 covers 12 residues. The V gene's germline CDR1 is SNHLY and CDR2 FYNNEI.

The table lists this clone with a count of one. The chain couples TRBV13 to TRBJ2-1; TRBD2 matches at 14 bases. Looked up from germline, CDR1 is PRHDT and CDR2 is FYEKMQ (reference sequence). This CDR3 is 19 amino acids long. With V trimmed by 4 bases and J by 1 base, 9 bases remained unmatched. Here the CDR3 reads CASSSLGTSGGGSYNEQFF. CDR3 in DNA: TGTGCCAGCAGCTCCCTCGGGACTAGCGGGGGCGGGTCCTACAATGAGCAGTTCTTC.